This TCR beta chain was obtained from a study of blood T cell repertoires in COVID-19. Across the whole study: The analysed material was cDNA or gDNA that came from T cells, B-cell-depleted T cells, or PBMCs.

The protocol was immunoSEQ multiplex PCR, while the TCRdb copy is restricted to in-frame clones and leaves out a portion. The top ten clones hold 32% of a sample with about 110,000 clones, over 75% of them seen once. Germline lookup yields CDR1 MNHEY and CDR2 SVGAGI. CDR3 length: 13 residues. V was trimmed by 6 bases and J by 3 bases, leaving 9 bases between them. V and J are TRBV6-5 and TRBJ1-5; D gene unclear. The specimen sequenced was peripheral blood. The clonotype originates from an elderly woman with acute or convalescent COVID-19. The chain's CDR3 is CASRSSANQPQHF. CDR3 nucleotide sequence: TGTGCCAGCAGGTCCAGCGCCAATCAGCCCCAGCATTTT.